The 20 T cell receptor beta chains below come from one sample, sequenced in a study of low-dose radiotherapy and immunotherapy resistance in tumors. TRAV and TRBV primers primed cDNA for both TCRalpha and TCRbeta. PCR amplification of the TCRs was performed with Phusion for 20 PCR cycles, and it relied on a constant-region primer together with a V-primer adapter. MiXCR, applied by TCRdb to the reads, yields one record per CDR3 protein. The sample lists around 76,000 distinct CDR3 sequences, roughly 31% occurring once. Specified time point: before trial treatment. The sample was PBMCs, taken before treatment. The origin of the receptors is a female donor with ovarian cancer.

This clonotype occurred a few times. The rearrangement links TRBV29-1 to TRBJ2-5; 9 bases match TRBD1. The germline CDR1 and CDR2 sequences are SQVTM and ANQGSEA. The CDR3 has 13 residues. Trimming removed 7 bases from V and 4 bases from J; junction bases left unmatched: 7. The CDR3, as DNA: TGCAGCGCCGGGACAGGGTCCAGAGAGACCCAGTACTTC. Its protein product is CSAGTGSRETQYF.

This clonotype was counted at least ten times. The chain employs TRBV30 and TRBJ2-6; D uncertain. The V end was cut by 4 bases, the J end by 0 bases, with 16 bases between. Germline loops: CDR1 GTSNPN, CDR2 SVGIG (reference sequence). The CDR3 is made up of 17 amino acids. CDR3 nucleotides: TGTGCCTGGAAGGTGGGCGGAAGGCCCTCTGGGGCCAACGTCCTGACTTTC. This gives the protein CAWKVGGRPSGANVLTF.

This clonotype was counted between two and nine times. The CDR3 sequence: CASTGDLNTGELFF. In nucleotides, the CDR3 is TGTGCCAGCACGGGGGATCTGAACACCGGGGAGCTGTTTTTT. The chain couples TRBV13 to TRBJ2-2, with D tentatively TRBD2 (6 bases). The CDR3 is 14 residues long. The V end was cut by 7 bases, the J end by 1 base, with 10 bases between. The germline CDR1 and CDR2 sequences are PRHDT and FYEKMQ (reference sequence).

This clonotype was detected ten times or more. V usage is TRBV5-4 and J usage is TRBJ1-6; a possible D gene is TRBD1 (5 bases). V was cut by 4 bases and J by 9 bases, with 17 bases left in between. The CDR3 runs 15 residues. Germline CDR1 reads SGHNT; CDR2 reads YYREEE (reference sequence). The CDR3 loop reads CASSAEPREGSPLHF. In nucleotides, the CDR3 is TGTGCCAGCAGCGCTGAGCCCAGGGAAGGTTCACCCCTCCACTTT.

This clonotype was picked up many times. This sequence joins TRBV14 and TRBJ2-2; no clear D. This CDR3 comprises 13 residues. Trimming removed 3 bases from V and 0 bases from J, with 2 bases in between. Germline V gene lookup returns CDR1 SGHDN and CDR2 FVKESK. The CDR3 is CASSHTNTGELFF. The CDR3 DNA is TGTGCCAGCAGCCATACGAACACCGGGGAGCTGTTTTTT.

This chain connects TRBV10-3 to TRBJ2-1, with D possibly being TRBD2 (6 bases). Germline CDR1 and CDR2: ENHRY and SYGVKD. The CDR3 is 15 amino acids. The germline V and J ends were trimmed by 4 bases and 0 bases, with 10 bases remaining between them. CDR3: CAISARGSSYNEQFF. CDR3 DNA: TGTGCCATCAGTGCCCGGGGGAGCTCCTACAATGAGCAGTTCTTC.

The chain carries TRBV29-1 and TRBJ2-7; D is perhaps TRBD1 (6 bases). CDR1 SQVTM and CDR2 ANQGSEA come from the germline V gene. The CDR3 loop spans 13 amino acids. V gave up 7 bases and J gave up 2 bases, with 15 bases separating them. The chain's CDR3 is CSATAAGAYEQYF. The CDR3 DNA reads TGCAGCGCCACAGCGGCAGGGGCCTACGAGCAGTACTTC.

This clonotype was observed many times. The chain recombines TRBV2 with TRBJ1-2, with D tentatively TRBD1 (5 bases). Germline-derived CDR1 and CDR2 are SNHLY and FYNNEI. Trimming pared 4 bases from V and 4 bases from J, leaving 10 bases between. CDR3 size: 13 residues. CDR3 DNA sequence: TGTGCCAGCAGTGGGGACTCGGCCTATGGCTACACCTTC. The encoded protein is CASSGDSAYGYTF. Complete variable domain (other parts from reference TRBV2 and TRBJ1-2): EPEVTQTPSHQVTQMGQEVILRCVPISNHLYFYWYRQILGQKVEFLVSFYNNEISEKSEIFDDQFSVERPDGSNFTLKIRSTKLEDSAMYFCASSGDSAYGYTFGSGTRLTVV.

The V and J genes are TRBV2 and TRBJ2-1; no reliable D call. The V gene's germline CDR1 is SNHLY and CDR2 FYNNEI. V was clipped by 4 bases and J by 0 bases, with 13 bases between them. CDR3 length equals 16 residues. CDR3 bases: TGTGCCAGCAGTGTCCTTGGCGGAAACTCCTACAATGAGCAGTTCTTC. It encodes CASSVLGGNSYNEQFF.

This clonotype occurred a few times. The rearrangement links TRBV6-2 or TRBV6-3 to TRBJ2-1; the D is unclear. V gave up 5 bases and J gave up 0 bases, with 14 bases separating them. This CDR3 has 16 amino acids. Germline V gene lookup returns CDR1 MNHEY and CDR2 SVGEGT. The CDR3 here is CASSDRVPGSYNEQFF. The DNA for the CDR3 is TGTGCCAGCAGTGACCGGGTCCCGGGCTCCTACAATGAGCAGTTCTTC.

Ten or more counts support this clonotype. The V and J genes are TRBV20-1 and TRBJ2-1; TRBD2 agrees at 9 bases. Germline-derived CDR1 and CDR2 are DFQATT and SNEGSKA (reference sequence). This CDR3 is 14 amino acids long. The V and J ends lost 4 bases and 6 bases, in that order; junction bases with no gene match: 7. CDR3: CSAIRAGGLNEQFF. CDR3 in DNA: TGCAGTGCTATTCGGGCGGGAGGGCTCAATGAGCAGTTCTTC.

Regarding this clonotype: A far larger clone is one base from this, pointing to a likely read error. The chain uses TRBV3-1 and TRBJ2-1; perhaps TRBD1 as D (5 bases). Trimming took off 0 bases at V and 10 bases at J, with 19 bases between the two ends. This CDR3 has 16 amino acids. Germline CDR1 LGHDT, CDR2 YNNKEL (reference sequence). In DNA, the CDR3 is TGTGCCAGCAGCCAAGATGGGGCCGATAGCCTCCACGAGCAGTTCTTC. It codes for CASSQDGADSLHEQFF.

The rearrangement joins TRBV5-1 to TRBJ2-3; tentatively, D is TRBD1 or TRBD2 (5 bases each). Germline loops: CDR1 SGHRS, CDR2 YFSETQ. V lost 5 bases to trimming and J lost 5 bases, with 18 bases between them. This CDR3 is built from 15 residues. The CDR3: CASSLTGTPEDTQYF. The CDR3 DNA sequence: TGCGCCAGCAGTTTAACCGGGACCCCCGAAGATACGCAGTATTTT.

The gene calls are TRBV28 and TRBJ2-7; TRBD1 matches at 9 bases. Germline loops: CDR1 MDHEN, CDR2 SYDVKM. The CDR3 spans 15 residues. With 5 bases clipped from V and 5 bases from J, the junction kept 10 bases outside the gene matches. CDR3 region: CASSPAGTGSNEQYF. The CDR3 DNA is TGTGCCAGCAGTCCGGCCGGGACAGGGTCCAACGAGCAGTACTTC.

The rearrangement uses TRBV28 and TRBJ2-6; 7 bases are shared with TRBD1. V lost 6 bases and J lost 2; bases outside the gene matches: 4. CDR3 length: 15 amino acids. Germline V gene lookup returns CDR1 MDHEN and CDR2 SYDVKM. The CDR3 DNA reads TGTGCCAGCAGCCCTGACAGGGCTGGGGCCAACGTCCTGACTTTC. Translation: CASSPDRAGANVLTF.

The gene calls are TRBV6-1 and TRBJ2-2; 9 nucleotides agree with TRBD1. Germline lookup yields CDR1 MNHNS and CDR2 SASEGT. Losses at the gene ends were 7 bases for V and 6 bases for J; bases not matched to a gene: 9. CDR3 length: 15 residues. CDR3 residues: CASTPGQGTPGELFF. The CDR3 DNA reads TGTGCCAGCACCCCGGGACAGGGTACTCCCGGGGAGCTGTTTTTT.

Many counts were recorded for this clonotype. The V and J genes are TRBV6-6 and TRBJ1-1; 11 nucleotides align to TRBD1. J gave up 4 bases and V 6 bases, and 4 bases lay outside the gene matches. This CDR3 is 14 amino acids long. Germline assignment: CDR1 MNHNY and CDR2 SVGAGI (reference sequence). The CDR3 reads CASRTGTGGTEAFF. For the CDR3, the DNA is TGTGCCAGCAGAACCGGGACAGGGGGCACTGAAGCTTTCTTT.

This clonotype was detected ten times or more. The chain is built from TRBV12-3 or TRBV12-4 and TRBJ2-2, with D unresolved. This CDR3 comprises 13 residues. The V and J ends lost 1 base and 3 bases respectively, with 3 bases between them. The CDR3 DNA reads TGTGCCAGCAGTTTAGAGTACACCGGGGAGCTGTTTTTT. Protein: CASSLEYTGELFF.

This clonotype was observed many times. The rearrangement uses TRBV12-3 or TRBV12-4 and TRBJ2-2, with TRBD1 matching over 8 bases. The CDR3 is 16 amino acids. V was pared by 1 base and J by 4 bases, with 5 bases of the junction left unmatched. DNA of the CDR3: TGTGCCAGCAGTTTAGACAGGGGGTCTGGCACCGGGGAGCTGTTTTTT. Translating gives CASSLDRGSGTGELFF.

V gene TRBV11-2 combines with J gene TRBJ2-7; possible D gene TRBD2, 6 bases. The V end was cut by 3 bases, the J end by 2 bases, with 11 bases between. This CDR3 spans 14 amino acids. CDR1 and CDR2 (germline): SGHAT, FQNNGV. CDR3 DNA: TGTGCCAGCAGCTTTAGTCGGGGGACCTACGAGCAGTACTTC. This encodes CASSFSRGTYEQYF.